This record concerns one T cell receptor (beta chain) sequence. Its target is unknown. The quantity of total RNA per TCR library was roughly 3,300 ng. Each UMI, carrying a 6-nucleotide sample barcode, came from template switching. From the 5' RACE reads, TCRdb lists one entry per CDR3 protein and no DNA. The sample holds around 380,000 distinct CDR3 sequences. The CDR3 is 14 amino acids. Germline V lookup: CDR1 SGHTA, CDR2 FQGNSA. This specimen belongs to a study of monozygotic twins with inflammatory bowel disease. Findings and limits, study-wide: The inverse Simpson measure of TCRbeta diversity was lower in IBD patients than in healthy co-twins. The analysis yielded no support for one strong signal or clonotype associated with IBD.

The TCR was taken from a human donor with ulcerative colitis or Crohn's disease, or a healthy co-twin of an affected twin (not recorded which). The chain joins TRBV7-2 to TRBJ2-3; TCRdb gives TRBD1 as the D gene, but with no DNA this cannot be confirmed. The source material was blood. The CDR3 loop reads CASSPGPPGYTQYF.